This TCR beta chain comes out of a study of blood T cells in healthy people across ages (dated by TCRdb to about 2015). About the investigation overall: In model experiments, roughly one uniquely barcoded TCR beta cDNA molecule per two T cells was captured by template switching. The study measured age-related changes in TCR beta repertoire diversity using deep sequencing normalized with unique cDNA molecular identifiers. Four age groups were formed from the donors: young (average about 15 years), middle-aged (approximately 40), aged (approximately 60) and long-lived (around 82). To avoid experimental bias, donors of different ages were distributed randomly across sequencing lanes. For two donors (one aged 18 to 30 and one aged 80 or older), the study analyzed two additional independent replicas of 1 million unique cDNA reads from the same blood draw.

The approximately 40 donors, aged roughly 6 to 95 years, were systemically healthy Caucasian individuals from Russia. Each donor gave around 9 milliliters of peripheral blood, collected into EDTA-treated Vacutainer tubes. PBMCs were isolated by Ficoll-Paque density-gradient centrifugation, with at least 7 million obtained per sample. Total RNA, at least 6 micrograms per sample, was extracted from PBMCs with Trizol reagent. For every donor, an aliquot of PBMCs went through flow cytometry to measure the percentages of naive CD45RAhigh/CD27high T cells. The receptor library was made with 5' RACE. Sequencer: Illumina HiSeq 2500. A second PCR of roughly 7 to 11 cycles was performed with a sample-barcoded 5' primer and a J-beta primer mix. Each TCR beta cDNA molecule received a unique molecular identifier from a template-switch 5' adaptor carrying 12 random nucleotides. Each sample yielded at least 3 million CDR3-containing paired-end reads. First-strand cDNA was synthesized from all RNA with the Mint cDNA synthesis kit, primed by a TRBC-specific oligonucleotide. Following uracil-DNA glycosylase treatment, all cDNA underwent a first 18-cycle PCR with the universal primers M1SS and BC2_uni_R. Per the authors' processing: For normalization, 1 million high-quality reads were randomly selected from each sample, with every read carrying a distinct molecular identifier. Instead of being binned into consensus sequences, reads with shared molecular identifiers were discarded. CDR3 identification, clonotype clustering and error correction used MiTCR with a Q25 quality threshold and the strictest error-elimination algorithm. A nonparametric unseen species model with Euler transformation was used to estimate a lower bound on total TCR beta diversity. Clones were called with MiXCR by TCRdb after fastp trimmed the public reads at Q25, and only in-frame beta chains were retained. Each CDR3 protein gets just one entry, which takes the most common genes and DNA from the rows behind it. These V and J calls are TCRdb output, not the study's own analysis. A total of about 1.4 million distinct CDR3 sequences appear in this sample, approximately 63% of them only once. The ten largest clones take up approximately 7% of the sample.

About this clonotype: Its antigen specificity is not known. The input lacks base qualities; no much larger clone sits a single base away.

What the authors observed across the whole study: Because donor CMV infection status was unknown, age-related changes in expanded clonotypes were potentially confounded. Compared with the aged group, more naive CD4+ T cells, fewer expanded clones and increased TCR diversity were shown by the long-lived group, suggesting age selection. Observed TCR beta diversity correlated strongly with the percentage of naive T cells measured by flow cytometry. Since profiling was done on bulk unsorted PBMCs, naive and antigen-experienced compartments could not be conclusively compared. Estimates of total diversity based on one million sequenced T cells were considered lower bounds and underestimates. As age increased, observed TCR beta diversity per million T cells dropped in a roughly linear way, and a significant reduction was already evident by age around 41.

Counted from cysteine to phenylalanine, this CDR3 has 16 amino acids. The DNA shown is the 48-base CDR3, in frame from base 1. V sheds 5 bases and J sheds 2 bases, leaving 17 bases between their ends. CDR1 SGHVS and CDR2 FQNEAQ are derived from the germline V gene. The TCR sequence derives from a young man in good health. The V gene is TRBV7-8 and the J gene is TRBJ2-3; the D gene is unclear. Sequencing used blood. CDR3 region: CASSRPRGAPTDTQYF. The DNA sequence reads TGTGCCAGCAGCCGACCCAGAGGCGCACCCACAGATACGCAGTATTTT.